A selection of T cell receptor beta chains follows, all from one sample in a study of beta chain features in type 1 diabetes. Repertoires were generated with immunoSEQ multiplex PCR, while TCRdb's copy carries only in-frame clones and drops some. The profile shows 250,000 to 350,000 clones, around 10% of them singletons. The sequencing input was naive CD4+ T cells from blood. The source of these receptors is a woman aged 25 to 39 in good health. The conserved cysteine and the conserved F or W are not part of the CDR3 here. Each record gives: CDR3 length, J gene, V gene, CDR3 protein.

length: 13; J: TRBJ2-5; V: TRBV6-6; CDR3: ASSYSPGGRETQY
length: 15; J: TRBJ2-7; V: TRBV7-2; CDR3: ASSTRLAGGPNYEQY
length: 11; J: TRBJ2-1; V: TRBV18; CDR3: ASSPQRGDEQF
length: 9; J: TRBJ2-5; V: TRBV2; CDR3: ASSETRQGY
length: 12; J: TRBJ1-5; V: TRBV7-2; CDR3: ASSLEPSNQPQH
length: 12; J: TRBJ2-2; V: TRBV2; CDR3: ASDPSGISGELF
length: 11; J: TRBJ2-1; V: TRBV15; CDR3: ATSLRYGNEQF
length: 11; J: TRBJ1-1; V: TRBV7-9; CDR3: ASSLTVNTEAF
length: 11; J: TRBJ1-1; V: TRBV15; CDR3: ATSITGITEAF
length: 11; J: TRBJ1-5; V: TRBV2; CDR3: ASKLTGVEPQH
length: 16; J: TRBJ2-1; V: TRBV9; CDR3: ASSVGPVMLEEYNEQF
length: 10; J: TRBJ2-7; V: TRBV15; CDR3: ATSSQGYEQY
length: 13; J: TRBJ2-7; V: TRBV2; CDR3: ATTGTTDSSYEQY
length: 12; J: TRBJ2-2; V: TRBV11-2; CDR3: ASSSHLLPNELF
length: 12; J: TRBJ2-1; V: TRBV30; CDR3: AWSVGLAGHEQF
length: 13; J: TRBJ1-1; V: TRBV6-1; CDR3: ASSEIQGKGTEAF
length: 13; J: TRBJ2-2; V: TRBV4-3; CDR3: ASSQGQLGAGELF